The TCR beta chain under discussion was sequenced for a study of CD8 T cells in Susac syndrome. Findings of the study overall: The authors acknowledged that the study's TCR sequencing and HLA analysis involved relatively few individuals.

Healthy donors served as age- and sex-matched controls. FACS enriched CD8+ TEMRA cells, while bulk CD8+ and CD4+ were negatively isolated. This clonotype occurred a few times. Its matching antigen is unknown. The germline CDR1 and CDR2 sequences are LGHDT and YNNKEL (reference sequence). The CDR3 loop spans 11 amino acids. The ends were cut back, 3 bases at V and 3 bases at J, with 1 base in the middle. Reverse transcription used about 0.45 to 1 ug RNA and random hexamers. The amplification used immunoSEQ multiplex PCR on TCR beta CDR3; it spanned 54 Vbeta and 13 Jbeta. TCRdb called the immunoSEQ multiplex PCR reads again in MiXCR, with one record for every CDR3 protein. The sample records about 190,000 distinct CDR3 sequences, 85% to 95% being singletons.

This chain uses TRBV3-1 with TRBJ2-3; D remains ambiguous. The sequence came from a human donor in good health. The material sequenced was CD4+ T cells from PBMCs. The CDR3 sequence: CASSQTDTQYF. The CDR3 DNA sequence: TGTGCCAGCAGCCAGACAGATACGCAGTATTTT.